Below, 10 T cell receptor beta chains from the same sample are listed, as sequenced in a study of shared T cell receptors in the human thymus. Repertoires were generated with immunoSEQ multiplex PCR, while TCRdb's copy carries only in-frame clones and drops some. The data hold a few hundred thousand clones, with approximately 95% observed a single time. The sequencing input was thymocytes. The receptors were gathered from a human donor.

The genes are TRBV2 and TRBJ2-1; the D is unclear. The CDR3 has 14 amino acids. With 6 bases removed from V and 5 bases from J, the gap between germline ends came to 14 bases. The germline CDR1 and CDR2 sequences are SNHLY and FYNNEI. The CDR3, as DNA: TGTGCCAGCAGGGGAAGGGAAGCGAACAATGAGCAGTTCTTC. As protein: CASRGREANNEQFF.

For this clone: This sample also contains other DNA sequences that code for the same CDR3. This rearrangement joins TRBV27 to TRBJ2-7; D is unresolved. Germline CDR1 reads MNHEY; CDR2 reads SMNVEV (reference sequence). With 6 bases removed from V and 6 bases from J, the gap between germline ends came to 18 bases. This CDR3 spans 14 amino acids. The CDR3 nucleotides are TGTGCCAGCAGACCCCCCTCCTCGATCTGCGAGCAGTACTTC. This codes for CASRPPSSICEQYF.

This chain links TRBV6-6 with TRBJ1-2; D may be TRBD1 (6 bases). CDR1 and CDR2 (germline): MNHNY, SVGAGI (reference sequence). Trimming removed 2 bases from V and 3 bases from J, with 10 bases in between. CDR3 length: 14 residues. CDR3 sequence (DNA): TGTGCCAGCAGTTACACGGACAGAGACTATGGCTACACCTTC. Translating it yields CASSYTDRDYGYTF.

The chain couples TRBV18 to TRBJ1-1; D gene ambiguous. The CDR3 spans 14 residues. The V end lost 3 bases, the J end lost 1 base, and 9 bases lay between the germline ends. The germline V gene has CDR1 KGHSH and CDR2 LQKENI. CDR3 loop: CASSPGQANTEAFF. The CDR3 DNA follows: TGTGCCAGCTCACCGGGCCAGGCGAACACTGAAGCTTTCTTT.

This sequence joins TRBV19 and TRBJ2-7; D could derive from TRBD1 or TRBD2 (5 bases each). This CDR3 has 14 amino acids. Trimming left V 3 bases short and J 7 bases short, with 16 bases between. CDR1 and CDR2 (germline): LNHDA, SQIVND (reference sequence). CDR3: CASSISLRGGEQYF. The CDR3 bases are TGTGCCAGTAGTATTTCTCTTCGGGGCGGGGAGCAGTACTTC.

DNA of the CDR3: TGTGCCACCGCCTCTAGGCAAGACAATGAGCAGTTCTTC. This translates into CATASRQDNEQFF. V is TRBV7-8 and J is TRBJ2-1, with no clear D. CDR3 length: 13 residues. V dropped 10 bases and J dropped 5 bases, with 15 bases sitting between them. CDR1 SGHVS and CDR2 FQNEAQ come from the germline V gene.

As regards this clone: The same CDR3 can be traced to other DNA sequences in this sample. The V call is TRBV6-5, the J call TRBJ2-1; no reliable D call. Germline CDR1 MNHEY, CDR2 SVGAGI. This CDR3 has 13 amino acids. V lost 0 bases to trimming and J lost 4 bases, with 4 bases between them. CDR3 amino acids: CASSYSGYNEQFF. DNA for the CDR3: TGTGCCAGCAGTTACTCTGGGTACAATGAGCAGTTCTTC.

The V gene is TRBV11-2, the J gene TRBJ1-4, with D possibly TRBD1 on 5 matching bases. Germline values: CDR1 SGHAT, CDR2 FQNNGV. Trimming stripped 1 base from V and 2 bases from J, with 17 bases between. This CDR3 is built from 18 residues. The CDR3 spells CASSLGDQRWGTNEKLFF. In DNA, the CDR3 is TGTGCCAGCAGCTTAGGCGACCAGAGGTGGGGGACTAATGAAAAACTGTTTTTT.

CDR3 nucleotides: TGTGCCGCAAGCCCCGGGCTAGTCTCCAATGAGCAGTTCTTC. The encoded protein is CAASPGLVSNEQFF. The chain carries TRBV15 and TRBJ2-1; D unresolved. V lost 11 bases and J 6 bases, leaving 20 bases between the germline ends. Germline CDR1 is LNHNV and CDR2 is YYDKDF (reference sequence). The CDR3 is made up of 14 amino acids.

The chain uses TRBV14 and TRBJ1-3; no definite D call. The CDR3 has 15 residues. The germline gives CDR1 SGHDN, CDR2 FVKESK. V dropped 6 bases and J dropped 0 bases, with 12 bases sitting between them. This chain's CDR3 is CASSLSVFSGNTIYF. The CDR3 nucleotides are TGTGCCAGCAGTCTCAGCGTATTCTCTGGAAACACCATATATTTT.